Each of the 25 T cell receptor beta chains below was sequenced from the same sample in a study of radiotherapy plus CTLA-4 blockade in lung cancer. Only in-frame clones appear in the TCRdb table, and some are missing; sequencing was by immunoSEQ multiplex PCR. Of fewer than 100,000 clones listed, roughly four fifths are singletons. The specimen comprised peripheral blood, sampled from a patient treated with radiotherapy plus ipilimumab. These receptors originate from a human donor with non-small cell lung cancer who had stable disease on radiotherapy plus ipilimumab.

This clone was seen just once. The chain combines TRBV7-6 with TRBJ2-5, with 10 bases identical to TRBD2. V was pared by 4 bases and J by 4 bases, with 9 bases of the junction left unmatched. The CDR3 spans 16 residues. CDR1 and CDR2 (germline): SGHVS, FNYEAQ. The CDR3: CASSYLAGVGGETQYF. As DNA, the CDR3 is TGTGCCAGCAGCTATCTAGCGGGAGTCGGGGGAGAGACCCAGTACTTC.

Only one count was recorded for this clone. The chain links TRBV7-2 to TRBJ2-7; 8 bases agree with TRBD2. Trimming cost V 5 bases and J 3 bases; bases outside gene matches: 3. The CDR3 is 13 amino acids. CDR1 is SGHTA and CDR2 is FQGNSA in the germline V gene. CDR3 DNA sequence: TGTGCCAGCAGCCCGGGGGGGCGCTACGAGCAGTACTTC. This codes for CASSPGGRYEQYF.

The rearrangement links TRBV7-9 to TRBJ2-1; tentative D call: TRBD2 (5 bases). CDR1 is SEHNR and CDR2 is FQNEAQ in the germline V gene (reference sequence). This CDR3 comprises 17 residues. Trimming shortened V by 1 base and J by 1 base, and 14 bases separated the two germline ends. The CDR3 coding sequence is TGTGCCAGCAGCTTAGGGCGCGGGCTGCGGTCCTACAATGAGCAGTTCTTC. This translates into CASSLGRGLRSYNEQFF.

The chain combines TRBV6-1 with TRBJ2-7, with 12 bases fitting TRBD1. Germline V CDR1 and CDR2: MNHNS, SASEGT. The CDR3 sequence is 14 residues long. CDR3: CASKGQGATYEQYF. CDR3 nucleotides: TGTGCTTCGAAGGGACAGGGGGCAACCTACGAGCAGTACTTC.

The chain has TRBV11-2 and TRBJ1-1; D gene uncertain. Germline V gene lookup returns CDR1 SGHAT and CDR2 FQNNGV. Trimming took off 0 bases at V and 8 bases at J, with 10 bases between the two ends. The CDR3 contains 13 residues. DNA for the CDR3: TGTGCCAGCAGCTTAGATCCCAAGCTAGAAGCTTTCTTT. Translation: CASSLDPKLEAFF.

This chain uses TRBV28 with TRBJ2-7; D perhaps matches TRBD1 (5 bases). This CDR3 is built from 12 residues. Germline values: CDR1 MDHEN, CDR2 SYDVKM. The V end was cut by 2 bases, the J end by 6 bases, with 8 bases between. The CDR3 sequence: CASSLVQGEQYF. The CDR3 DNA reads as TGTGCCAGCAGTTTAGTCCAGGGCGAGCAGTACTTC.

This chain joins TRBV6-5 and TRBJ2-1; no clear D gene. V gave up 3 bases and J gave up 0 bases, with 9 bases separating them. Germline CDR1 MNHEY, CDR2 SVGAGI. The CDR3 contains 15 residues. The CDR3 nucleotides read TGTGCCAGCAGTTATTCGGTCAGCTCCTACAATGAGCAGTTCTTC. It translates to CASSYSVSSYNEQFF.

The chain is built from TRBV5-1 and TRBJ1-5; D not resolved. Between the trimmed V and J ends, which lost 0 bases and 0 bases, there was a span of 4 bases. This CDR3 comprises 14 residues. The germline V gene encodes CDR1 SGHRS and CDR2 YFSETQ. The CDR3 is CASSLEGSNQPQHF. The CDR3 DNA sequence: TGCGCCAGCAGCTTGGAAGGTAGCAATCAGCCCCAGCATTTT.

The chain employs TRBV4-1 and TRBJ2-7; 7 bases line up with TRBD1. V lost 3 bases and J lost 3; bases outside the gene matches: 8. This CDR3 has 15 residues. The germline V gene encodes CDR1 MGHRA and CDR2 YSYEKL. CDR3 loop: CASSQPLRDSYEQYF. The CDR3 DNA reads TGCGCCAGCAGCCAGCCCCTCCGGGACAGCTACGAGCAGTACTTC.

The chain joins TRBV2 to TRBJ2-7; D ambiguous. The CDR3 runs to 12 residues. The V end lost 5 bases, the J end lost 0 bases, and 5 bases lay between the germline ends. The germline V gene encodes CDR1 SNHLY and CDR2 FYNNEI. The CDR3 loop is CASSPLSYEQYF. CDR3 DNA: TGTGCCAGCAGTCCTCTCTCCTACGAGCAGTACTTC.

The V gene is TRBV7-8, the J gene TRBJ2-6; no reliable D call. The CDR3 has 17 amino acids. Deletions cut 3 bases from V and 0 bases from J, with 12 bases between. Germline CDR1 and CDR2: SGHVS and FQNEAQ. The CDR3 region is CASSLTRISSGANVLTF. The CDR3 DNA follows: TGTGCCAGCAGCTTGACGCGTATAAGCTCTGGGGCCAACGTCCTGACTTTC.

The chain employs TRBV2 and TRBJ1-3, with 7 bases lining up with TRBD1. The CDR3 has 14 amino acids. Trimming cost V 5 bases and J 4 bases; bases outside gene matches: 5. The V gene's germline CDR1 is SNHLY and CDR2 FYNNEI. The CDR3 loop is CASSRDSLGNTIYF. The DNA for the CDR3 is TGTGCCAGCAGTAGGGACAGTCTAGGAAACACCATATATTTT.

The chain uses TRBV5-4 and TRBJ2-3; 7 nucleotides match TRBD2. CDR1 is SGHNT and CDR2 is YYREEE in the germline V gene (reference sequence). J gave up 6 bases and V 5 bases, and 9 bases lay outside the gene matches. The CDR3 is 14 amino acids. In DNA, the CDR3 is TGTGCCAGCAGTTCTAGCGGCCTCACGGATACGCAGTATTTT. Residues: CASSSSGLTDTQYF.

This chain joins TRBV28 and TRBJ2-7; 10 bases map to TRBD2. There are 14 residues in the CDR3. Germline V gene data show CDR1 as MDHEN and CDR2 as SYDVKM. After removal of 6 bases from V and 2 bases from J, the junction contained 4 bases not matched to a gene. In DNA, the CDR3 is TGTGCCAGCAGGAGGACTAGCGGAACCTACGAGCAGTACTTC. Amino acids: CASRRTSGTYEQYF.

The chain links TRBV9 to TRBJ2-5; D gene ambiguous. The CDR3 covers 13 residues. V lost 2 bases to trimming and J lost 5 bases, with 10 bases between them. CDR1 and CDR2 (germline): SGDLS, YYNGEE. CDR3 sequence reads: CASSVGGWETQYF. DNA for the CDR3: TGTGCCAGCAGCGTCGGTGGGTGGGAGACCCAGTACTTC.

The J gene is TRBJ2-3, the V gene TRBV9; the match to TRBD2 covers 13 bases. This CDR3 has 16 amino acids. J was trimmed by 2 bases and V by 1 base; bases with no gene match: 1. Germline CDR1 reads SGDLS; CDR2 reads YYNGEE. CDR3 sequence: CASSVTSGRDTDTQYF. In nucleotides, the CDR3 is TGTGCCAGCAGCGTAACTAGCGGGAGGGACACAGATACGCAGTATTTT. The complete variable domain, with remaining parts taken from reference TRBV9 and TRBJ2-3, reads DSGVTQTPKHLITATGQRVTLRCSPRSGDLSVYWYQQSLDQGLQFLIQYYNGEERAKGNILERFSAQQFPDLHSELNLSSLELGDSALYFCASSVTSGRDTDTQYFGPGTRLTVL.

CDR3 nucleotides: TGCGCCAGCAGCACGGGACAGCGGAATAATTCACCCCTCCACTTT. Amino acid sequence: CASSTGQRNNSPLHF. This sequence joins TRBV5-1 and TRBJ1-6, with TRBD1 matching 7 bases. The length of the CDR3 is 15 residues. The germline CDR1 and CDR2 sequences are SGHRS and YFSETQ. Germline trimming cut 4 bases from V and 5 bases from J; bases unmatched to any gene: 6.

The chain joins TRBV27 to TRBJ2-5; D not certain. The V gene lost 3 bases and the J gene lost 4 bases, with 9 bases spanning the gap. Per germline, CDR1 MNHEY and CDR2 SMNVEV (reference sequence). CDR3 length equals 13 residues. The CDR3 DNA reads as TGTGCCAGCAGTTTCCAGCCCGGAGAGACCCAGTACTTC. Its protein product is CASSFQPGETQYF.

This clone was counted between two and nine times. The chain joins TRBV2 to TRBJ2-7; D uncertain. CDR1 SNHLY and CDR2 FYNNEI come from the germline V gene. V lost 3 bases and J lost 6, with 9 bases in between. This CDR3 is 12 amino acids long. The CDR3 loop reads CASSEEGIEQYF. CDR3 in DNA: TGTGCCAGCAGTGAGGAAGGGATCGAGCAGTACTTC.

CDR3: CASSYSGAQGQPQHF. For the CDR3, the DNA is TGTGCCAGCAGTTACTCTGGGGCGCAGGGACAGCCCCAGCATTTT. V usage is TRBV6-5 and J usage is TRBJ1-5; possible D gene TRBD1, 5 bases. Germline lookup yields CDR1 MNHEY and CDR2 SVGAGI. The CDR3 sequence is 15 residues long. With 0 bases removed from V and 7 bases from J, the gap between germline ends came to 13 bases.

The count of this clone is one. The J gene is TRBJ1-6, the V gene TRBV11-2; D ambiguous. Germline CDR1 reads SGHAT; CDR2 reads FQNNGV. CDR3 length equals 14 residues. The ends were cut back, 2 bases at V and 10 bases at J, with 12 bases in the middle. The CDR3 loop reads CASSLRSGVSPLHF. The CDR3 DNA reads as TGTGCCAGCAGCTTAAGATCGGGCGTCTCACCCCTCCACTTT.

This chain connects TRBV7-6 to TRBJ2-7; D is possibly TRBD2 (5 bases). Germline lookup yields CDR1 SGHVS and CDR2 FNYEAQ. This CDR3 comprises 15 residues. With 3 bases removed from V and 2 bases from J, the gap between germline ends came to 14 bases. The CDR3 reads CASSFAAGVAYEQYF. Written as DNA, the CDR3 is TGTGCCAGCAGCTTTGCCGCCGGGGTTGCCTACGAGCAGTACTTC.

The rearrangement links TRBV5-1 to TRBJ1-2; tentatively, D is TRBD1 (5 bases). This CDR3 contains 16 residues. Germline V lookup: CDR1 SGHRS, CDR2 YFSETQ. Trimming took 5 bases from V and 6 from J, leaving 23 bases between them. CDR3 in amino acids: CASRSSGTHPVDGYTF. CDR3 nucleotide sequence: TGCGCCAGCAGATCCTCCGGGACCCACCCGGTGGATGGCTACACCTTC.

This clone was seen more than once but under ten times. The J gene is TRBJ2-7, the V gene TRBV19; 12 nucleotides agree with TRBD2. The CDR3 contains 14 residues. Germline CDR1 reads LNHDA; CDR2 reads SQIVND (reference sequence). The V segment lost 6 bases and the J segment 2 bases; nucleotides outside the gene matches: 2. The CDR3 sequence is CASRRLAGAYEQYF. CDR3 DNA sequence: TGTGCCAGTAGGCGACTAGCGGGGGCCTACGAGCAGTACTTC.

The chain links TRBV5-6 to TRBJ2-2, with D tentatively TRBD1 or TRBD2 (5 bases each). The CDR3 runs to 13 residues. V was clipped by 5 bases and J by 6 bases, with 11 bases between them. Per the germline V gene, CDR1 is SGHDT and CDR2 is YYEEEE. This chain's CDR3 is CASSFGAAGELFF. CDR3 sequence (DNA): TGTGCCAGCAGTTTCGGGGCCGCCGGGGAGCTGTTTTTT.